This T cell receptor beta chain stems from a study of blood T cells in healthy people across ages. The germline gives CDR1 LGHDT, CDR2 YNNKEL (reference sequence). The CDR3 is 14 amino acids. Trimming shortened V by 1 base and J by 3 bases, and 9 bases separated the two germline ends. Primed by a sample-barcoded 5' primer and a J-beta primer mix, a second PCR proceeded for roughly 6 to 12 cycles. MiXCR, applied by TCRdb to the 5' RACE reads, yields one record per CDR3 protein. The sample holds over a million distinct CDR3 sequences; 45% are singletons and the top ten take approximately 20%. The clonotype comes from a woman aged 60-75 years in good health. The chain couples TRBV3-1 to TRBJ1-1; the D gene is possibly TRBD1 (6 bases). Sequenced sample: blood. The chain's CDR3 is CASSQGGGYTEAFF. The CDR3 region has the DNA TGTGCCAGCAGCCAAGGGGGGGGCTACACTGAAGCTTTCTTT.